This TCR beta chain was found in a study of neurological immune-mediated disorders. Study outcomes and limitations: HTLV-1-associated myelopathy had the most TCR clonal expansion, and multiple sclerosis had the least, less than healthy controls. None of the CDR3 amino acid sequences of expanded clones recurred across subjects, suggesting private repertoires in all groups.

The CDR3 is 15 amino acids. V lost 4 bases and J lost 9; bases outside the gene matches: 11. Germline assignment: CDR1 SGHRS and CDR2 YFSETQ. The unsorted libraries were produced from 2 million PBMCs held at -80 C. Concerning this clonotype: Its specificity is unknown.

cDNA synthesis was performed by 5'RACE with 10-nucleotide random UMIs. TCRdb re-derived calls from the 5' RACE reads in MiXCR, one entry per CDR3 protein. Among tens of thousands of distinct CDR3 sequences, about 9.4% were seen once, and the ten largest hold about 1.8%. The chain employs TRBV5-1 and TRBJ2-2, with 8 positions matching TRBD1. The specimen was PBMCs. The clonotype originates from a man between 40 and 49 years old in good health. CDR3 residues: CASSQQGESAWELFF. CDR3 coding DNA: TGCGCCAGCAGCCAACAGGGGGAATCTGCCTGGGAGCTGTTTTTT. Full variable domain (missing parts from reference TRBV5-1 and TRBJ2-2): KAGVTQTPRYLIKTRGQQVTLSCSPISGHRSVSWYQQTPGQGLQFLFEYFSETQRNKGNFPGRFSGRQFSNSRSEMNVSTLELGDSALYLCASSQQGESAWELFFGEGSRLTVL.